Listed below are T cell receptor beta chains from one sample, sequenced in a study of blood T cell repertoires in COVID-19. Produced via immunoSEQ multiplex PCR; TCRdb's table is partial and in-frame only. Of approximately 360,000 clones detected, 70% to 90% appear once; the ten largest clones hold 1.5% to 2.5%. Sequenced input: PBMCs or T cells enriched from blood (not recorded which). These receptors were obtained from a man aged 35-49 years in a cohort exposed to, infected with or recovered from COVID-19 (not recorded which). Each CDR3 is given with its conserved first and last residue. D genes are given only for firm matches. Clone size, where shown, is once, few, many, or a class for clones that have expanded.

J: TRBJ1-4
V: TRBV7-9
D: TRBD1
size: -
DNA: TGTGCCAGCAGCCCGACAGGGCTGAATGAAAAACTGTTTTTT
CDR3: CASSPTGLNEKLFF

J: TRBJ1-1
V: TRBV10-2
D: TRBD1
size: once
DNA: TGCGCCAGCAGTCCTGACAGGGTGGGCACTGAAGCTTTCTTT
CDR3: CASSPDRVGTEAFF

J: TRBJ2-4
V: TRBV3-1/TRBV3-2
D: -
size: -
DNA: TGTGCCAGCAGCCATAGGACAGATAAAGCCAAAAACATTCAGTACTTC
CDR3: CASSHRTDKAKNIQYF

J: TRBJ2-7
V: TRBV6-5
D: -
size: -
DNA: TGTGCCAGCAGTTCAAACAGGGCGGGCTACGAGCAGTACTTC
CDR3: CASSSNRAGYEQYF

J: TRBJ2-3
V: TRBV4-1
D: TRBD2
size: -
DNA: TGCGCCAGCACGAGAGCGGGAAGATCCGGAGATACGCAGTATTTT
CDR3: CASTRAGRSGDTQYF

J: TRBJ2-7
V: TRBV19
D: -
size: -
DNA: TGTGCCAGTAGTAGCGGACTCCTCCCCACCGAGCAGTACTTC
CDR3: CASSSGLLPTEQYF

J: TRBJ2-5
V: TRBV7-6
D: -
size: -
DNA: TGTGCCAGCAGCTTAGGGGGCAGGGCGGAAGAGACCCAGTACTTC
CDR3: CASSLGGRAEETQYF

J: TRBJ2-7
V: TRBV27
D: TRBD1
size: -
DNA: TGTGCCAGCAGTCCAGGGGGCGGGAAATTCCGCGAGCAGTACTTC
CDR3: CASSPGGGKFREQYF

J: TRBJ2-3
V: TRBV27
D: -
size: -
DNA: TGTGCCAGCAGCCCACGGAGGGATACGCAGTATTTT
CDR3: CASSPRRDTQYF

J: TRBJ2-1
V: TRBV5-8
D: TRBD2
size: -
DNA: TGTGCCAGCACCCGGAGAGCAGGGACTAGCGATTACAATGAGCAGTTCTTC
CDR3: CASTRRAGTSDYNEQFF

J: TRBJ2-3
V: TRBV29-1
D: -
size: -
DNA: TGCAGCGTGCGCGGACACCAAAACACAGATACGCAGTATTTT
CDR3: CSVRGHQNTDTQYF

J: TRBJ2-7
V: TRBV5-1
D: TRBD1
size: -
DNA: TGCGCCAGCAGCTTTGACAGGGGGGCCTACGAGCAGTACTTC
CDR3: CASSFDRGAYEQYF

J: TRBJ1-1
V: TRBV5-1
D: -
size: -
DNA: TGCGCCAGCAGTAAGACAGGATCGAACACTGAAGCTTTCTTT
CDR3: CASSKTGSNTEAFF

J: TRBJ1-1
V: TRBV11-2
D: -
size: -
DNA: TGTGCCAGCAGCGCGGGGACGAACACTGAAGCTTTCTTT
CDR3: CASSAGTNTEAFF

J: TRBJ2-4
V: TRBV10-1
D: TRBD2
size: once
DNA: TGCGCCAGCAGAAAAAAAACTAGCGTTACCAAAAACATTCAGTACTTC
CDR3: CASRKKTSVTKNIQYF

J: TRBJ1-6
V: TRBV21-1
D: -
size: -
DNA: TGTGCCAGCAGCTTGCATTACGGGACAGGAATTGAGAATTCACCCCTCCACTTT
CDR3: CASSLHYGTGIENSPLHF

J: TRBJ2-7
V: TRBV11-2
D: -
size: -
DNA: TGTGCCAGCAGCTGGGACTCGCGGGGTTACGAGCAGTACTTC
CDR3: CASSWDSRGYEQYF

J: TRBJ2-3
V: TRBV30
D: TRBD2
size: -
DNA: TGTGCCTGGAGTGTATGGACTAGCGGGAGGGCAGATACGCAGTATTTT
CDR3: CAWSVWTSGRADTQYF

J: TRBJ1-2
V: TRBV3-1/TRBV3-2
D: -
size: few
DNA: TGTGCCAGCAGCCATACCGACACCAGCTACACCTTC
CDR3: CASSHTDTSYTF

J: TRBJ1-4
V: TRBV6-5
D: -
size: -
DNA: TGTGCCAGCACTTCGGGAGGGGGGCAGCGGGAAAAACTGTTTTTT
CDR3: CASTSGGGQREKLFF

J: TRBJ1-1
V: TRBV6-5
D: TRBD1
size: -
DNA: TGTGCCAGCAGTTACTCCGCGGGACAGGGGGCTGAAGCTTTCTTT
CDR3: CASSYSAGQGAEAFF

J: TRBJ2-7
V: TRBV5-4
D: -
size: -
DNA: TGTGCCAGCAGCTCCGCGACTGGAGAGCAGTACTTC
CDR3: CASSSATGEQYF

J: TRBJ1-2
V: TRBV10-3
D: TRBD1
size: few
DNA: TGTGCCATCAGTGCAGAGGGGGCCAGCTATGGCTACACCTTC
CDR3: CAISAEGASYGYTF

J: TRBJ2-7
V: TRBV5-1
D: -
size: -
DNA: TGCGCCAGCAGCTCAGACAGAGCCTACGAGCAGTACTTC
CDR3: CASSSDRAYEQYF

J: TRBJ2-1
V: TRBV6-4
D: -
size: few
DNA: TGTGCCAGCAGTGACTCGGAGGGAGTGGGCAATGAGCAGTTCTTC
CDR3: CASSDSEGVGNEQFF

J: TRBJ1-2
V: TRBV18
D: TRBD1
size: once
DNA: TGTGCCAGCTCACCACTTTTCGCCGGGACAGGGGGCGTGAGCTATGGCTACACCTTC
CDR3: CASSPLFAGTGGVSYGYTF

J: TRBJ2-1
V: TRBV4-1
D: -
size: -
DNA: TGCGCCAGCAGCCAAGATGCGAGGATTTTTTACAATGAGCAGTTCTTC
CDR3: CASSQDARIFYNEQFF